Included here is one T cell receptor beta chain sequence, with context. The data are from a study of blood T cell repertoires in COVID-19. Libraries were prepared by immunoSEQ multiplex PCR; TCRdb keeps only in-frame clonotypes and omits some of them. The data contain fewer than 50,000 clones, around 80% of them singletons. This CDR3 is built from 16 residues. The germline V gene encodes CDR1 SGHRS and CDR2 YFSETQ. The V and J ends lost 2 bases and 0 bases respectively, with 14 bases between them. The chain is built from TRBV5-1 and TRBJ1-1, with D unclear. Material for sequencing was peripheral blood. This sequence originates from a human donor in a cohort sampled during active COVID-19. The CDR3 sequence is CASSLSGWVMNTEAFF. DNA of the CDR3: TGCGCCAGCAGCTTATCAGGTTGGGTTATGAACACTGAAGCTTTCTTT.